Below, one T cell receptor (beta chain) is given with its context. The antigen this receptor binds is unknown. Qualities for individual bases were not recorded, and no much larger clone is one base off. The immunoSEQ Assay was the method used to sequence TCRbeta CDR3 regions. After extraction, genomic DNA underwent amplification by bias-controlled multiplex PCR, followed by high-throughput sequencing. In the authors' own workflow: To quantify the absolute abundance of every unique TCRbeta CDR3 region, sequences were collapsed and filtered. T cell fraction was estimated by normalizing TCRbeta template counts to usable DNA, with usable DNA measured through amplification of reference genes found in all nucleated cells. Repertoire TCRs were annotated as SARS-CoV-2-specific by exact matching of V gene, CDR3 amino acid sequence and J gene to a known reactive TCR set. The reference SARS-CoV-2 TCR set came from MIRA and was filtered for enrichment in COVID-19-positive ImmuneCODE repertoires, removing public or cross-reactive TCRs. Using the MIRA antigens, annotated TCRs were further analysed by specific ORF or by position within an ORF. Breadth was defined as the number of annotated unique rearrangements divided by the total number of unique productive rearrangements, and depth was defined as the summed frequency of the annotated unique rearrangements. Two-sided Wilcoxon rank-sum tests were applied when comparing TCR breadth between groups. TCRdb provides this immuneACCESS table in a form limited to in-frame rearrangements. Some clones are lacking; in checked studies, under half of them reflect an unresolved V gene, and why the rest are absent is not known. V, J and clone size are those of that table, while D and trimming were read from the DNA. Recorded for this sample are hundreds of thousands of clones; more than 75% of them occurred a single time. The top ten clonotypes cover about 3.3% of the sample.

The source of the sample is a study of Ad26.COV2.S vaccination and SARS-CoV-2 variants (dated by TCRdb to about 2021). Notes on the research overall: Vaccine-arm donors came from COV1001, a multicentre, randomized, double-blind, placebo-controlled phase I-IIa trial of Ad26.COV2.S in healthy adults. Ad26.COV2.S was administered intramuscularly at a dose of 5x10^10 or 1x10^11 viral particles, either as one shot or as two shots given 56 days apart. Sequencing of the TCRbeta repertoire served to evaluate the specificity and breadth of SARS-CoV-2-reactive T cell receptors following Ad26.COV2.S vaccination. The TCR-sequenced set comprised approximately 32 samples: some 19 Ad26.COV2.S vaccine recipients, 5 placebo recipients and 8 SARS-CoV-2 convalescent individuals. Participants in the trial were split at random into five groups of five each, receiving low-dose or high-dose Ad26.COV2.S once or twice, or else placebo on both occasions. Throughout the experiments and outcome assessment, investigators stayed blinded to trial group allocation.

This specimen's treatment or condition label, interpreted: some 19 received Ad26.COV2.S at low or high dose, single or two shots; a few received placebo; per-sample allocation not given. For vaccine and placebo recipients, repertoires were sequenced using samples collected on day 63 after the first injection. In Cohort 1b, around 25 adults aged 18-55 years were enrolled at a single site in Boston, USA, between 29 July and 7 August 2020. Ad26.COV2.S consisted of a replication-incompetent adenovirus type 26 vector by which a prefusion-stabilized SARS-CoV-2 spike protein from the original Wuhan strain was expressed. There are 12 amino acids in the CDR3, from cysteine to phenylalanine inclusive. Only the CDR3 part of the read is kept: 36 bases, read in frame from the first base. Trimming takes 7 bases from V and 5 bases from J, and the germline ends sit 11 bases apart. Via the germline V gene (reference sequence), CDR1 is SEHNR and CDR2 FQNEAQ.

Overall results and qualifications from the work: Substantial breadth of spike-specific CD8+ and CD4+ T cell responses was reported after vaccination. The study was not powered to compare responses between vaccine doses or regimens. Non-spike TCR breadth was comparable between vaccine and placebo recipients, consistent with the vaccine containing only spike. Compared with placebo recipients, Ad26.COV2.S recipients showed higher spike-specific TCR breadth (P = 0.0014). It was noted by the authors that total T cell responses may have been underestimated by the TCR breadth and depth analyses.

The receptor was derived from a person between 18 and 65 years old who received the Ad26.COV2.S COVID-19 vaccine or a placebo. The chain is encoded by TRBV7-9 joined to TRBJ1-2; the D region possibly corresponds to TRBD1 (5 bases align). The sample in question was peripheral blood, obtained in a trial of Ad26.COV2.S vaccine versus placebo. The CDR3 here reads CASTNGGYGYTF. The base sequence is TGTGCCAGCACAAATGGGGGGTATGGCTACACCTTC.